This TCR beta chain was recovered during a study of T cell responses to AZD1222 COVID-19 vaccine. This CDR3 has 15 amino acids. Germline trimming cut 7 bases from V and 2 bases from J; bases unmatched to any gene: 4. Germline CDR1 reads MNHEY; CDR2 reads SMNVEV (reference sequence). Produced via immunoSEQ multiplex PCR; TCRdb's table is partial and in-frame only. The repertoire holds fewer than 85,000 clones, with 92% as singletons. Turning to this clone: As yet, its antigen is unknown.

Study results and limitations: Variant regions that are unmutated are reportedly the target of nearly half of spike-specific TCRs. Clonal diversity was possibly underestimated; the donors were predominantly white British and more often female.

V gene TRBV27 combines with J gene TRBJ2-1; 11 nucleotides line up with TRBD2. This specimen consisted of peripheral blood, obtained on day 0 of MenACWY control vaccination. The origin of this receptor is an adult in good health. The CDR3 bases are TGTGCCAGCACGGGACTAGCGGCCCCCTACAATGAGCAGTTCTTC. It codes for CASTGLAAPYNEQFF.